The subject of this entry is one T cell receptor beta chain. Repertoires were generated with immunoSEQ multiplex PCR, while TCRdb's copy carries only in-frame clones and drops some. The sample yields approximately 320,000 clones, roughly 90% seen once. This entry belongs to a study of blood T cell repertoires in COVID-19. Study overall: PBMCs, B-cell-depleted T cells, or T cells were the source of the cDNA or gDNA that made up the material.

Germline CDR1 and CDR2: SGHAT and FQNNGV. V lost 5 bases to trimming and J lost 3 bases, with 20 bases between them. This CDR3 region has 16 residues. Recruits, aged about 18 to 95 years, lived in 20 to 30 US areas. Source material: PBMCs or T cells enriched from blood (not recorded which). The chain couples TRBV11-2 to TRBJ2-7, with D perhaps TRBD2 (6 bases). The receptor was isolated from a man aged 55 to 70 who had recovered from COVID-19. DNA for the CDR3: TGTGCCAGCAGCCCCCGGGGTCCCGCGGGACTCTACGAGCAGTACTTC. Translated: CASSPRGPAGLYEQYF.